A single sample gave rise to the 32 T cell receptor beta chains below, sequenced in a study of control samples from healthy donors and cancer patients (dated by TCRdb to about 2020). The method behind the library was the immunoSEQ multiplex PCR assay. TCRdb mirrors the immuneACCESS table, restricted to in-frame sequences. Some clones are absent from its copies; in checked studies, under half trace to an unresolved V gene, and the reason for the others is unknown. The sample table records approximately 190,000 clones. The ten most abundant clones make up approximately 2.2% of the sample. Sequenced sample: blood. The receptors come from a woman under 40 in good health.

The chain joins TRBV11-3 to TRBJ2-7; 9 nucleotides align to TRBD1. Germline CDR1 SGHNT, CDR2 YENEEA. J gave up 5 bases and V 4 bases, and 6 bases lay outside the gene matches. The CDR3 contains 14 residues. The CDR3 nucleotides read TGTGCCAGCAGCTGGTCGGGACAGGGTGACGAGCAGTACTTC. Amino acid sequence: CASSWSGQGDEQYF.

V and J are TRBV9 and TRBJ1-2; D is uncertain. The CDR3 has 13 residues. Trimming took 1 base from V and 4 from J, leaving 8 bases between them. Germline CDR1 and CDR2: SGDLS and YYNGEE. DNA for the CDR3: TGTGCCAGCAGCGTAAGTGAGAGCTATGGCTACACCTTC. Its translation is CASSVSESYGYTF.

The gene calls are TRBV9 and TRBJ1-1, with D perhaps TRBD1 (6 bases). CDR1 is SGDLS, CDR2 YYNGEE, per germline. V was cut by 4 bases and J by 0 bases, with 16 bases left in between. This CDR3 has 16 amino acids. The CDR3 coding sequence is TGTGCCAGCAGCCCGAAACTGGGGGCTATGAACACTGAAGCTTTCTTT. Amino acid sequence: CASSPKLGAMNTEAFF.

The genes are TRBV4-3 and TRBJ2-7, with TRBD2 identical over 10 bases. Per the germline V gene, CDR1 is LGHNA and CDR2 is YSLEER. The CDR3 is 19 residues long. With 2 bases clipped from V and 3 bases from J, the junction kept 16 bases outside the gene matches. This CDR3 is CASSQNTLGVAGGDYEQYF. CDR3 nucleotide sequence: TGCGCCAGCAGCCAAAACACTCTTGGAGTAGCGGGGGGCGACTACGAGCAGTACTTC.

This chain joins TRBV7-2 and TRBJ1-2; D gene ambiguous. Per the germline V gene, CDR1 is SGHTA and CDR2 is FQGNSA. The CDR3 extends over 13 amino acids. The ends were cut back, 2 bases at V and 2 bases at J, with 6 bases in the middle. This CDR3 reads CASSLPRNYGYTF. CDR3 nucleotide sequence: TGTGCCAGCAGCTTACCCAGGAACTATGGCTACACCTTC.

The V gene is TRBV6-5, the J gene TRBJ1-5; D ambiguous. V lost 6 bases to trimming and J lost 6 bases, with 9 bases between them. The length of the CDR3 is 12 residues. Germline values: CDR1 MNHEY, CDR2 SVGAGI. The CDR3 sequence: CASRVLGQPQHF. CDR3 sequence (DNA): TGTGCCAGCAGGGTACTGGGTCAGCCCCAGCATTTT.

V is TRBV7-2 and J is TRBJ2-5; 10 bases map to TRBD1. Germline trimming cut 4 bases from V and 5 bases from J; bases unmatched to any gene: 1. Germline-derived CDR1 and CDR2 are SGHTA and FQGNSA. The CDR3 loop spans 13 amino acids. The DNA for the CDR3 is TGTGCCAGCAGCTCGGACAGGGGGGAGACCCAGTACTTC. As protein: CASSSDRGETQYF.

V usage is TRBV6-5 and J usage is TRBJ2-7; 8 positions agree with TRBD1. The germline V gene has CDR1 MNHEY and CDR2 SVGAGI. The trim removed 2 bases at V and 4 bases at J, leaving 4 bases unmatched. CDR3 length: 14 residues. CDR3 sequence: CASSYATGEYEQYF. In DNA form, the CDR3 reads TGTGCCAGCAGTTACGCGACAGGGGAGTACGAGCAGTACTTC.

The chain couples TRBV11-2 to TRBJ1-1, with unresolved D. This CDR3 region has 15 residues. Trimming left V 0 bases short and J 5 bases short, with 13 bases between. Germline V gene lookup returns CDR1 SGHAT and CDR2 FQNNGV. The CDR3 bases are TGTGCCAGCAGCTTAGAAATCGGGGTGGGGACTGAAGCTTTCTTT. Protein sequence: CASSLEIGVGTEAFF.

The chain recombines TRBV7-2 with TRBJ2-5; the D is unclear. The CDR3 length is 13 residues. V lost 3 bases to trimming and J lost 4 bases, with 9 bases between them. Germline V gene sequence: CDR1 SGHTA, CDR2 FQGNSA. The CDR3 DNA is TGTGCCAGCAGCTTTACCACCGGAGAGACCCAGTACTTC. Protein: CASSFTTGETQYF.

V and J are TRBV7-3 and TRBJ1-1, with TRBD1 as a possible D gene (5 bases). This CDR3 is 13 amino acids long. V lost 2 bases, J lost 4 bases, and 8 bases lay in between. The germline gives CDR1 SGHTA, CDR2 FQGTGA. The CDR3 reads CASSLEGITEAFF. The CDR3 DNA is TGTGCCAGCAGCTTAGAGGGGATCACTGAAGCTTTCTTT.

This chain uses TRBV7-9 with TRBJ2-2; D remains ambiguous. The CDR3 length is 15 residues. The V gene's germline CDR1 is SEHNR and CDR2 FQNEAQ (reference sequence). V lost 4 bases and J lost 3, with 12 bases in between. The CDR3 sequence is CASSSRWPYTGELFF. In DNA form, the CDR3 reads TGTGCCAGCAGCTCCCGGTGGCCTTACACCGGGGAGCTGTTTTTT.

The gene calls are TRBV27 and TRBJ2-6, with D tentatively TRBD1 or TRBD2 (5 bases each). Per germline, CDR1 MNHEY and CDR2 SMNVEV (reference sequence). V lost 1 base, J lost 0 bases, and 22 bases lay in between. The CDR3 covers 21 residues. CDR3 bases: TGTGCCAGCAGTTTATGGTTTGGATGGTCAGGGACCCGCTCTGGGGCCAACGTCCTGACTTTC. Translating it yields CASSLWFGWSGTRSGANVLTF.

V gene TRBV9 combines with J gene TRBJ1-4; no reliable D call. In germline, CDR1 is SGDLS, CDR2 YYNGEE. The CDR3 loop spans 14 amino acids. Deletions cut 3 bases from V and 4 bases from J, with 10 bases between. CDR3 sequence (DNA): TGTGCCAGCAGCGGTGGACGGATTAATGAAAAACTGTTTTTT. The encoded protein is CASSGGRINEKLFF.

This chain uses TRBV3-1 (or the pseudogene TRBV3-2) with TRBJ2-3; D tentatively reads TRBD1 or TRBD2 (5 bases each). V was trimmed by 1 base and J by 1 base, leaving 6 bases between them. Germline assignment: CDR1 LGHDT and CDR2 YNNKEL (reference sequence). This CDR3 comprises 14 residues. This CDR3 is CASSQGGGTDTQYF. The CDR3 DNA sequence: TGTGCCAGCAGCCAAGGAGGGGGCACAGATACGCAGTATTTT.

Turning to this clone: The identical CDR3 is also encoded by other nucleotide sequences in the sample. The chain joins TRBV18 to TRBJ1-5; no reliable D call. The CDR3 has 14 residues. Deletions cut 3 bases from V and 2 bases from J, with 8 bases between. Per the germline V gene, CDR1 is KGHSH and CDR2 is LQKENI. CDR3 in amino acids: CASSPGQGNQPQHF. The CDR3, as DNA: TGTGCCAGCTCACCCGGGCAGGGCAATCAGCCCCAGCATTTT.

The chain joins TRBV18 to TRBJ2-1, with 7 bases matching TRBD1. There are 14 residues in the CDR3. The germline V gene encodes CDR1 KGHSH and CDR2 LQKENI. Trimming removed 1 base from V and 9 bases from J; junction bases left unmatched: 6. CDR3 in DNA: TGTGCCAGCTCACCACACCCGACAGGGCTTGAGCAGTTCTTC. It translates to CASSPHPTGLEQFF. Drawing the rest from reference TRBV18 and TRBJ2-1, the complete variable domain is NAGVMQNPRHLVRRRGQEARLRCSPMKGHSHVYWYRQLPEEGLKFMVYLQKENIIDESGMPKERFSAEFPKEGPSILRIQQVVRGDSAAYFCASSPHPTGLEQFFGPGTRLTVL.

Turning to this clone: The sample carries other DNA sequences with the same CDR3. The rearrangement joins TRBV6-5 to TRBJ1-2; D remains unclear. The CDR3 contains 13 residues. V was pared by 0 bases and J by 2 bases, with 4 bases between. Germline CDR1 is MNHEY and CDR2 is SVGAGI. CDR3 DNA sequence: TGTGCCAGCAGTTACTCAGCCAACTATGGCTACACCTTC. It specifies CASSYSANYGYTF.

The genes are TRBV27 and TRBJ1-2, with 10 nucleotides matching TRBD1. Germline values: CDR1 MNHEY, CDR2 SMNVEV (reference sequence). V shed 1 base, J shed 6 bases, and the junction held 11 bases outside the gene matches. The CDR3 is 17 residues long. In DNA form, the CDR3 reads TGTGCCAGCAGTTTATGGGCCGGGACAGGGGATCGAGATGGCTACACCTTC. Its protein product is CASSLWAGTGDRDGYTF.

The chain couples TRBV4-3 to TRBJ2-1; 7 bases are a match to TRBD2. The CDR3 sequence is 17 residues long. The ends lost 0 bases at V and 3 bases at J; junction bases unmatched: 8. Germline CDR1 is LGHNA and CDR2 is YSLEER. The CDR3 nucleotides read TGCGCCAGCAGCCAAGAAGATGCGGGACTACTCTACAATGAGCAGTTCTTC. Protein: CASSQEDAGLLYNEQFF.

The chain links TRBV4-1 to TRBJ2-2, with a weak D call TRBD2 (5 bases). V dropped 5 bases and J dropped 5 bases, with 12 bases sitting between them. The CDR3 loop spans 14 amino acids. Germline V lookup: CDR1 MGHRA, CDR2 YSYEKL. Here the CDR3 DNA reads TGCGCCAGCAGCTTCCCCGGGAAGACCGGGGAGCTGTTTTTT. Translation: CASSFPGKTGELFF.

This rearrangement joins TRBV20-1 to TRBJ1-5; a weak D match, TRBD1 (5 bases). V was trimmed by 3 bases and J by 0 bases, leaving 12 bases between them. The germline CDR1 and CDR2 sequences are DFQATT and SNEGSKA (reference sequence). The CDR3 loop spans 15 amino acids. The CDR3 here is CSASATGYSNQPQHF. The CDR3 nucleotides are TGCAGTGCTAGTGCCACAGGCTATAGCAATCAGCCCCAGCATTTT.

The chain uses TRBV5-1 and TRBJ1-5, with D unresolved. Germline values: CDR1 SGHRS, CDR2 YFSETQ. The V gene lost 0 bases and the J gene lost 7 bases, with 8 bases spanning the gap. The CDR3 runs 13 residues. CDR3 in amino acids: CASSLGFGQPQHF. The CDR3 coding sequence is TGCGCCAGCAGCTTGGGATTTGGGCAGCCCCAGCATTTT.

The genes are TRBV19 and TRBJ1-2; D call uncertain. V lost 7 bases and J lost 4, with 19 bases in between. The germline gives CDR1 LNHDA, CDR2 SQIVND (reference sequence). This CDR3 is 15 amino acids long. CDR3 in DNA: TGTGCCAGTATTGATACGACGGTAACGGCCTATGGCTACACCTTC. Encoded protein: CASIDTTVTAYGYTF.

J is TRBJ1-2 and V is TRBV6-5, with D perhaps matching TRBD1 (5 bases). Trimming stripped 2 bases from V and 4 bases from J, with 14 bases between. Germline assignment: CDR1 MNHEY and CDR2 SVGAGI. This CDR3 region has 15 residues. In nucleotides, the CDR3 is TGTGCCAGCAGTTACGGGGCGGGGGAGATCTATGGCTACACCTTC. It encodes CASSYGAGEIYGYTF.

The chain combines TRBV7-3 with TRBJ2-7; D is ambiguous. Germline loops: CDR1 SGHTA, CDR2 FQGTGA. CDR3 length equals 15 residues. Trimming left V 2 bases short and J 2 bases short, with 13 bases between. CDR3 nucleotide sequence: TGTGCCAGCAGCTTATGGGTCGACAAAACCTACGAGCAGTACTTC. It encodes CASSLWVDKTYEQYF.

This sequence joins TRBV27 and TRBJ1-6; weak D call: TRBD1 (5 bases). Germline values: CDR1 MNHEY, CDR2 SMNVEV (reference sequence). The CDR3 is made up of 15 amino acids. The V end was cut by 6 bases, the J end by 0 bases, with 9 bases between. As DNA, the CDR3 is TGTGCCAGCAGCCGGGACGGCTCCTATAATTCACCCCTCCACTTT. Residues: CASSRDGSYNSPLHF.

The chain carries TRBV2 and TRBJ1-5; D uncertain. The V end lost 6 bases, the J end lost 0 bases, and 9 bases lay between the germline ends. Per germline, CDR1 SNHLY and CDR2 FYNNEI. The CDR3 loop spans 14 amino acids. This chain's CDR3 is CASRGRSSNQPQHF. CDR3 nucleotides: TGTGCCAGCAGGGGTCGGTCTAGCAATCAGCCCCAGCATTTT.

The chain uses TRBV19 and TRBJ1-2; D unclear. V was cut by 4 bases and J by 8 bases, with 8 bases left in between. CDR3 length equals 11 residues. In germline, CDR1 is LNHDA, CDR2 SQIVND (reference sequence). CDR3 coding DNA: TGTGCCAGTAGTACCTGGCAGGGCTACACCTTC. This translates into CASSTWQGYTF.

V is TRBV4-1 and J is TRBJ1-5; possibly TRBD1 for D (5 bases). The CDR3 consists of 13 residues. The V end lost 8 bases, the J end lost 7 bases, and 15 bases lay between the germline ends. Germline assignment: CDR1 MGHRA and CDR2 YSYEKL. The CDR3 nucleotides are TGCGCCAGCGGGGGACCCTGGGTGCAGCCCCAGCATTTT. It is translated as CASGGPWVQPQHF.

The V and J genes are TRBV18 and TRBJ1-1, with D maybe TRBD1 (5 bases). CDR3 length: 15 residues. The germline gives CDR1 KGHSH, CDR2 LQKENI. Trimming took off 6 bases at V and 0 bases at J, with 14 bases between the two ends. This CDR3 is CASSPEGTVNTEAFF. The CDR3 nucleotides read TGTGCCAGCTCCCCAGAGGGGACGGTGAACACTGAAGCTTTCTTT.

The genes are TRBV29-1 and TRBJ2-7; TRBD1 aligns across 12 bases. CDR1 SQVTM and CDR2 ANQGSEA come from the germline V gene. Trimming took 1 base from V and 3 from J; bases not matched to a gene: 4. The CDR3 consists of 15 residues. The CDR3 DNA reads as TGCAGCGTTGAAGTCGGGACAGGGGGCTTCTACGAGCAGTACTTC. Amino acids: CSVEVGTGGFYEQYF.